The next 20 T cell receptor beta chains were all read from a single sample in a study of graft-versus-host responses after intestinal transplantation (TCRdb year 2021). Receptors were amplified or captured by the immunoSEQ multiplex PCR assay. Sourced from immuneACCESS, this table was stored by TCRdb with only in-frame sequences that have V and J called. A share of the clones is absent; for the studies checked, an unresolved V gene accounts for under half, and the remainder has no known explanation. Here the sample has about 110,000 clones; just over 90% occur a single time. The biggest ten clones account for roughly 0.5% of the sample. These receptors are not linked to any known antigen. This sample's time point label indicates: cells obtained before transplantation from donor or recipient. The sample here was unstimulated CD8+ T cells sorted from spleen or lymph node cells, taken before intestinal transplant. Every receptor here comes from a human donor who received an intestinal transplant.

The rearrangement links TRBV4-1 to TRBJ1-2; D not resolved. The CDR3 runs 15 residues. V lost 0 bases and J 2 bases, leaving 10 bases between the germline ends. Germline V gene sequence: CDR1 MGHRA, CDR2 YSYEKL. CDR3 nucleotides: TGCGCCAGCAGCCAAGATAGTTTAATCAACTATGGCTACACCTTC. This encodes CASSQDSLINYGYTF.

CDR3 in amino acids: CASSPLRATVYNEQFF. The CDR3 coding sequence is TGTGCCAGTAGTCCCCTGCGAGCGACGGTATACAATGAGCAGTTCTTC. The genes are TRBV19 and TRBJ2-1; D is undetermined. This CDR3 has 16 amino acids. Germline V gives CDR1 LNHDA, CDR2 SQIVND (reference sequence). V was pared by 5 bases and J by 4 bases, with 18 bases between.

The rearrangement links TRBV16 to TRBJ2-4; 8 bases fit TRBD2. V gave up 2 bases and J gave up 3 bases; unmatched junction bases: 12. In germline, CDR1 is KGHSY, CDR2 FQNENV. CDR3 length equals 18 residues. Here the CDR3 DNA reads TGTGCCAGCAGCCAAACGGGAGGGGCTAGCGTGGACAAAAACATTCAGTACTTC. This codes for CASSQTGGASVDKNIQYF.

The J gene is TRBJ2-2, the V gene TRBV4-1; no definite D call. This CDR3 comprises 13 residues. Per germline, CDR1 MGHRA and CDR2 YSYEKL. Trimming left V 1 base short and J 7 bases short, with 7 bases between. The CDR3 region is CASSQGNHGELFF. The CDR3 region has the DNA TGCGCCAGCAGCCAAGGCAACCACGGGGAGCTGTTTTTT.

This chain connects TRBV28 to TRBJ2-2, with D possibly being TRBD1 (6 bases). The CDR3 extends over 15 amino acids. Trimming cost V 9 bases and J 7 bases, with 21 bases left between them. Germline CDR1 reads MDHEN; CDR2 reads SYDVKM. Here the CDR3 DNA reads TGTGCCAGTGACCCATCCACAGGGAAGATCGGGGAGCTGTTTTTT. Translated, it gives CASDPSTGKIGELFF.

The DNA for the CDR3 is TGTGCCTGGAGTGGTCACGACAGCCCCGAGGTTTACGAGCAGTACTTC. Translation gives CAWSGHDSPEVYEQYF. The chain is built from TRBV30 and TRBJ2-7; TRBD1 is a possible D gene (5 bases). Trimming took 1 base from V and 4 from J, leaving 20 bases between them. The CDR3 has 16 residues. Germline V gene data show CDR1 as GTSNPN and CDR2 as SVGIG (reference sequence).

The rearrangement uses TRBV6-1 and TRBJ2-7, with 9 nucleotides matching TRBD2. There are 15 residues in the CDR3. Germline CDR1 reads MNHNS; CDR2 reads SASEGT. J was trimmed by 4 bases and V by 6 bases; bases with no gene match: 10. Here the CDR3 DNA reads TGTGCCAGCAGCCCCGGGATAGCGGGAGTATACGAGCAGTACTTC. It yields the protein CASSPGIAGVYEQYF.

This rearrangement joins TRBV14 to TRBJ2-1; TRBD2 aligns across 9 bases. CDR1 and CDR2 (germline): SGHDN, FVKESK. Losses at the gene ends were 3 bases for V and 1 base for J; bases not matched to a gene: 4. This CDR3 is built from 16 residues. The CDR3 protein is CASSHWLAGSYNEQFF. In DNA, the CDR3 is TGTGCCAGCAGCCATTGGCTAGCGGGGTCCTACAATGAGCAGTTCTTC.

The rearrangement uses TRBV27 and TRBJ2-3; D may be TRBD1 (6 bases). This CDR3 is built from 14 residues. V shed 6 bases and J shed 7 bases, with 17 bases lying between them. The germline CDR1 and CDR2 sequences are MNHEY and SMNVEV (reference sequence). The CDR3 DNA sequence: TGTGCCAGCAGCTACGGACAAGGGGGATATACGCAGTATTTT. The encoded protein is CASSYGQGGYTQYF.

Comment on this clone: In the same sample, other DNA sequences code for this CDR3. The rearrangement links TRBV4-1 to TRBJ1-4; D might be TRBD1 (6 bases). Per the germline V gene, CDR1 is MGHRA and CDR2 is YSYEKL. The CDR3 loop spans 18 amino acids. V was shortened by 0 bases and J by 0 bases, with 14 bases between the two germline ends. The CDR3 sequence is CASSQEWDTSATNEKLFF. In DNA form, the CDR3 reads TGCGCCAGCAGCCAAGAATGGGACACATCCGCAACTAATGAAAAACTGTTTTTT.

Note on this clone: Germline is not matched at one junction end, which may reflect a read error. This chain uses TRBV5-4 with TRBJ2-7; possibly TRBD1 for D (6 bases). The CDR3 contains 14 residues. From germline, CDR1 is SGHNT and CDR2 YYREEE (reference sequence). The CDR3 bases are TGTGCCAGCAGCTTGGCGGGGTCGGGACACCGGGTTCATTTC. This sequence encodes CASSLAGSGHRVHF.

The chain recombines TRBV9 with TRBJ2-1, with 8 bases fitting TRBD2. This CDR3 is 17 amino acids long. Germline-derived CDR1 and CDR2 are SGDLS and YYNGEE. V trimming: 1 base; J trimming: 3 bases; junction bases outside the gene matches: 9. The CDR3 coding sequence is TGTGCCAGCAGCGTAACTTACGGGACTAGGTACTACAATGAGCAGTTCTTC. It translates to CASSVTYGTRYYNEQFF.

The chain employs TRBV19 and TRBJ2-7; a weak D match, TRBD1 (5 bases). In germline, CDR1 is LNHDA, CDR2 SQIVND (reference sequence). Deletions cut 1 base from V and 5 bases from J, with 9 bases between. The CDR3 has 13 amino acids. The CDR3 DNA reads TGTGCCAGTAGTATAGGCGACAGTAACGAGCAGTACTTC. Translation: CASSIGDSNEQYF.

The rearrangement links TRBV11-1 to TRBJ2-1; D is possibly TRBD2 (6 bases). This CDR3 is 17 amino acids long. Germline V CDR1 and CDR2: SGHAT, FQDESV (reference sequence). V was clipped by 5 bases and J by 7 bases, with 24 bases between them. In DNA, the CDR3 is TGTGCCAGCAGCGCTATCGGGACTGTCGCCCCAAGGAATGAGCAGTTCTTC. Its protein product is CASSAIGTVAPRNEQFF.

The CDR3 loop reads CASSLSIVPTDSSGANVLTF. The CDR3 DNA is TGTGCCAGCAGTTTATCCATAGTTCCAACTGACAGCTCTGGGGCCAACGTCCTGACTTTC. The J gene is TRBJ2-6, the V gene TRBV27; tentatively, D is TRBD1 (5 bases). This CDR3 contains 20 residues. Germline CDR1 reads MNHEY; CDR2 reads SMNVEV (reference sequence). Trimming removed 0 bases at V and 0 bases at J, with 18 bases between. Combining the CDR3 with reference TRBV27 and TRBJ2-6 gives the whole variable domain EAQVTQNPRYLITVTGKKLTVTCSQNMNHEYMSWYRQDPGLGLRQIYYSMNVEVTDKGDVPEGYKVSRKEKRNFPLILESPSPNQTSLYFCASSLSIVPTDSSGANVLTFGAGSRLTVL.

The V gene is TRBV27, the J gene TRBJ2-1, with 8 bases aligning to TRBD2. Trimming took 3 bases from V and 14 from J; bases not matched to a gene: 3. In germline, CDR1 is MNHEY, CDR2 SMNVEV (reference sequence). The CDR3 spans 11 residues. CDR3 sequence reads: CASSFGREEFF. The CDR3 coding sequence is TGTGCCAGCAGTTTCGGGAGGGAGGAGTTCTTC.

The chain joins TRBV6-1 to TRBJ1-2; tentative D call: TRBD1 (5 bases). The germline gives CDR1 MNHNS, CDR2 SASEGT. The CDR3 contains 13 residues. Trimming left V 2 bases short and J 6 bases short, with 10 bases between. CDR3 sequence: CASSETRGHGYTF. CDR3 nucleotide sequence: TGTGCCAGCAGTGAAACACGGGGCCATGGCTACACCTTC.

The rearrangement uses TRBV2 and TRBJ2-1; tentatively, D is TRBD1 (5 bases). Germline assignment: CDR1 SNHLY and CDR2 FYNNEI. This CDR3 is 16 amino acids long. Trimming removed 4 bases at V and 0 bases at J, with 13 bases between. CDR3 bases: TGTGCCAGCAGTGGGCCAGGGTGGGACTCCTACAATGAGCAGTTCTTC. Protein: CASSGPGWDSYNEQFF.

This chain joins TRBV9 and TRBJ2-7, with D possibly TRBD1 on 5 matching bases. Trimming shortened V by 0 bases and J by 3 bases, and 10 bases separated the two germline ends. This CDR3 contains 14 residues. Germline V gene sequence: CDR1 SGDLS, CDR2 YYNGEE. In nucleotides, the CDR3 is TGTGCCAGCAGCGTAGGGGGCCCCCGCTACGAGCAGTACTTC. The encoded protein is CASSVGGPRYEQYF.

The chain is built from TRBV9 and TRBJ2-2, with D maybe TRBD2 (6 bases). The CDR3 totals 15 residues. Per germline, CDR1 SGDLS and CDR2 YYNGEE. V lost 7 bases, J lost 2 bases, and 15 bases lay in between. The CDR3 protein is CASRVGGGNTGELFF. The CDR3 DNA sequence: TGTGCCAGCCGAGTGGGGGGAGGAAACACCGGGGAGCTGTTTTTT.